In its sample, the clone carrying this TCR beta chain was seen once. Its antigen is unknown. The data were obtained in a study of shared clonotypes between healthy human individuals. TCRdb keeps only in-frame clones here, not all; method: immunoSEQ multiplex PCR. Here the sample spans approximately 1,500,000 clones, approximately 98% being singletons. Study-level findings and limits: Only blood underwent sampling, and tissue repertoires likely differ.

V was clipped by 4 bases and J by 7 bases, with 23 bases between them. This CDR3 has 17 amino acids. Germline V gene lookup returns CDR1 WSHSY and CDR2 SAAADI. The V call is TRBV10-2, the J call TRBJ2-1; D might be TRBD2 (6 bases). The TCR comes from a man aged 25-45 years in good health. The sequencing input was naive CD4+ T cells sorted from blood. Subset described: CD45RA+ positively selected. CDR3 sequence: CASSVVAGSLVGNEQFF. CDR3 nucleotides: TGCGCCAGCAGTGTGGTGGCGGGATCCCTGGTGGGGAATGAGCAGTTCTTC.